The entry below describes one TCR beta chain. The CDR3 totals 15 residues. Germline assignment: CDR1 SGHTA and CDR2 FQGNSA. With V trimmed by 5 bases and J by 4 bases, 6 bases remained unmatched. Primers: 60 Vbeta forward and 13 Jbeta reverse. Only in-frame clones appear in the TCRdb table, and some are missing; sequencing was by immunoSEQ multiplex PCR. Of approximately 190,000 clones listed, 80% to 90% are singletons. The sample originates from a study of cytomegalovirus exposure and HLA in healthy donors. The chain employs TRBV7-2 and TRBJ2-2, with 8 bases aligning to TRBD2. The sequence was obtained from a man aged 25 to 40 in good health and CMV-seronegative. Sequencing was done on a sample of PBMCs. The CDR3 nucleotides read TGTGCCAGCAGCCGGGGGGGCAGCGGCACCGGGGAGCTGTTTTTT. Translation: CASSRGGSGTGELFF.